The sequence of this TCR beta chain was determined in a study of blood T cells in healthy people across ages. Note on this clonotype: The target antigen is unknown.

General study points: Age advanced and TCR beta diversity per million T cells fell, roughly linearly. What prevented conclusive comparison of naive and antigen-experienced cells was that PBMCs were unsorted.

Germline trimming cut 0 bases from V and 1 base from J; bases unmatched to any gene: 8. CDR3 length: 17 amino acids. Germline CDR1 is DFQATT and CDR2 is SNEGSKA (reference sequence). Using a J-beta primer mix together with a sample-barcoded 5' primer, a second PCR was run for about 6 to 12 cycles. A template-switch adaptor containing 12 random nucleotides labeled each cDNA molecule. Each CDR3 protein gets one entry after TCRdb re-called the 5' RACE reads with MiXCR. This table holds around 1.5 million distinct CDR3 sequences, about 43% found once. The chain employs TRBV20-1 and TRBJ2-1, with 8 bases identical to TRBD2. Material: blood. This TCR came from a woman under 30 in good health. DNA for the CDR3: TGCAGTGCTAGAGATCCCGGGGGGGGTGGTTCCTACAATGAGCAGTTCTTC. Protein product: CSARDPGGGGSYNEQFF.